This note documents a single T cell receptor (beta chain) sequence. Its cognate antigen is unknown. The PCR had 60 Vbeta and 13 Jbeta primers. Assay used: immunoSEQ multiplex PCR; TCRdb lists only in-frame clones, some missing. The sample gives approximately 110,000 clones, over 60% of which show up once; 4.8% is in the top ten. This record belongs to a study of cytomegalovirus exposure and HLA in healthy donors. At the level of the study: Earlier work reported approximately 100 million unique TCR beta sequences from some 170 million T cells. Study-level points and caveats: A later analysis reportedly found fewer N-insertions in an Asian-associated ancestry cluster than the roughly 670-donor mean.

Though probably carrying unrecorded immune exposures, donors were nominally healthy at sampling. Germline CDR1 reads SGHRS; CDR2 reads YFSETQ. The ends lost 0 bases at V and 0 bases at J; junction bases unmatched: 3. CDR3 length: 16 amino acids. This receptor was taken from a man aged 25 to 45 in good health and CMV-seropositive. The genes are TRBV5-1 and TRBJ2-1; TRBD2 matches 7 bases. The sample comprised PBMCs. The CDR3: CASSLVPGGSYNEQFF. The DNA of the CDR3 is TGCGCCAGCAGCTTGGTACCGGGGGGCTCCTACAATGAGCAGTTCTTC.